The entry below gives a single T cell receptor beta chain sequence along with its context. Seattle participants joined during active infection and were tracked over time. The CDR3 sequence is 14 residues long. V trimming: 5 bases; J trimming: 4 bases; junction bases outside the gene matches: 5. Germline V gene data show CDR1 as SGHVS and CDR2 as FQNEAQ. Authors' analysis steps: Reference gene primer amplification gave estimated nucleated cell counts. Assay: immunoSEQ multiplex PCR; the TCRdb copy retains only in-frame clones and omits some. V, J and clone size are those of that table, while D and trimming were read from the DNA. The profile covers 100,000 to 150,000 clones, with 65% to 85% appearing a single time and 17% taken by the ten largest. The sample belongs to a study of blood T cell repertoires in COVID-19. About the research overall: Spain, Italy and the United States supplied samples that represented acute and convalescent COVID-19. Sample material is recorded as cDNA or gDNA derived from T cells, B-cell-depleted T cells, or PBMCs.

The chain links TRBV7-8 to TRBJ1-1, with 9 bases lining up with TRBD1. Specimen: peripheral blood. The receptor comes from a man aged 30 to 39 with COVID-19, enrolled during active disease. This CDR3 reads CASSHRGLSTEAFF. DNA for the CDR3: TGTGCCAGCAGCCACAGGGGGCTGAGCACTGAAGCTTTCTTT.